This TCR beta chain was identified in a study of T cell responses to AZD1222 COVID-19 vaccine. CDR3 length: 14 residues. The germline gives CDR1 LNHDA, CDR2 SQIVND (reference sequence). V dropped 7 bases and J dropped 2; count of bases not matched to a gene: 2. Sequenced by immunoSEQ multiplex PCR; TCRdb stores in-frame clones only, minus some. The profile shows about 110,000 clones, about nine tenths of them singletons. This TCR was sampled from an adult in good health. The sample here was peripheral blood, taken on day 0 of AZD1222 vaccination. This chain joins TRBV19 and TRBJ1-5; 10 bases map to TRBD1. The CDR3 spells CASIGQGGNQPQHF. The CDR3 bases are TGTGCCAGTATAGGACAGGGGGGCAATCAGCCCCAGCATTTT.